The rows below give T cell receptor beta chains drawn from one sample of a study of control samples from healthy donors and cancer patients. Assay used: immunoSEQ multiplex PCR; TCRdb lists only in-frame clones, some missing. The repertoire holds 150,000 to 160,000 clones, approximately 93% seen once, with 5% to 6.5% in the top ten. The sample consisted of blood. The receptors here all came from a man aged 40-50 years in good health. The CDR3 runs from the conserved cysteine through the conserved F or W. The order of the fields is clone size, J gene, V gene, D gene, CDR3 protein, CDR3 DNA. The D gene is left open where the match is weak. Size is omitted from some rows. Given values are once, few, many or a class for expanded clones.

>.|TRBJ1-2|TRBV28|.
CASSSNIRGTSF
TGTGCCAGCAGCTCTAACATTAGGGGAACCTCCTTC
>.|TRBJ1-1|TRBV6-5|TRBD1
CASSYLDREGTEAFF
TGTGCCAGCAGTTACCTGGACAGGGAGGGGACTGAAGCTTTCTTT
>.|TRBJ1-5|TRBV7-9|TRBD1
CASSLGQGLGQPQHF
TGTGCCAGCAGCTTAGGACAGGGGCTTGGACAGCCCCAGCATTTT
>.|TRBJ1-1|TRBV5-1|.
CASSLGGGTEAFF
TGCGCCAGCAGCTTGGGGGGTGGCACTGAAGCTTTCTTT
>.|TRBJ1-1|TRBV28|.
CASSFLLGRGNTEAFF
TGTGCCAGCAGTTTCCTATTGGGGAGGGGGAACACTGAAGCTTTCTTT
>.|TRBJ1-2|TRBV5-3|.
CARRRGGYTF
TGTGCCAGAAGGCGCGGTGGCTACACCTTC
>.|TRBJ1-5|TRBV9|TRBD1
CASSGGQGNQPQHF
TGTGCCAGCAGCGGCGGACAGGGCAATCAGCCCCAGCATTTT
>.|TRBJ1-1|TRBV18|.
CASSPQGPNTEAFF
TGTGCCAGCTCACCCCAGGGGCCTAACACTGAAGCTTTCTTT
>.|TRBJ2-5|TRBV7-9|.
CASSFGGGKAQYF
TGTGCCAGCAGCTTCGGGGGCGGGAAGGCCCAGTACTTC
>once|TRBJ2-1|TRBV6-5|TRBD2
CASSLKLAGYNEQFF
TGTGCCAGCAGCCTAAAACTAGCGGGGTACAATGAGCAGTTCTTC
>once|TRBJ2-1|TRBV10-2|TRBD2
CASSEWRLANEQFF
TGCGCCAGCAGTGAGTGGAGACTAGCGAACGAGCAGTTCTTC
>once|TRBJ2-5|TRBV7-9|TRBD2
CASSDSGAEQETQYF
TGTGCCAGCAGCGATAGCGGGGCCGAACAAGAGACCCAGTACTTC
>.|TRBJ1-2|TRBV29-1|TRBD1
CSVDDRGVEGYTF
TGCAGCGTTGATGACAGGGGAGTGGAAGGCTACACCTTC
>.|TRBJ2-1|TRBV7-9|TRBD2
CASTQWVAGGYNEQFF
TGTGCCAGCACTCAATGGGTAGCGGGGGGATACAATGAGCAGTTCTTC
>.|TRBJ1-1|TRBV6-2/TRBV6-3|.
CASSYGRGTEAFF
TGTGCCAGCAGTTACGGCAGGGGTACTGAAGCTTTCTTT
>.|TRBJ2-7|TRBV6-5|TRBD1
CASRAGTARYEQYF
TGTGCCAGCAGGGCCGGGACAGCTCGCTACGAGCAGTACTTC
>.|TRBJ2-2|TRBV18|TRBD1
CASSPRDRGNTGELFF
TGTGCCAGCTCACCACGGGACAGGGGAAACACCGGGGAGCTGTTTTTT
>.|TRBJ2-7|TRBV2|TRBD2
CASSELAGGTFYEQYF
TGTGCCAGCAGTGAGCTAGCGGGGGGTACATTCTACGAGCAGTACTTC
>.|TRBJ2-1|TRBV28|.
CASRDYNEQFF
TGTGCCAGCCGGGACTACAATGAGCAGTTCTTC
>once|TRBJ1-1|TRBV5-1|.
CASSFGPPRETMNTEAFF
TGCGCCAGCAGCTTCGGACCCCCCAGGGAGACCATGAACACTGAAGCTTTCTTT
>.|TRBJ2-5|TRBV19|TRBD1
CASSISGQGRVETQYF
TGTGCCAGTAGTATTTCAGGACAGGGTCGAGTAGAGACCCAGTACTTC
>.|TRBJ1-1|TRBV30|TRBD1
CAWTPPPGQGFQNTEAFF
TGTGCCTGGACCCCTCCTCCGGGACAGGGGTTTCAGAACACTGAAGCTTTCTTT
>.|TRBJ1-2|TRBV5-1|.
CASSLEGSRLYGYTF
TGCGCCAGCAGCTTGGAAGGCAGCCGCCTATATGGCTACACCTTC
>.|TRBJ1-1|TRBV28|TRBD1
CASSSLGQGKGTEAFF
TGTGCCAGCAGTTCCCTCGGACAGGGAAAGGGCACTGAAGCTTTCTTT
>.|TRBJ2-7|TRBV4-1|.
CASSQGQASSYEQYF
TGCGCCAGCAGCCAAGGACAGGCCAGCTCCTACGAGCAGTACTTC
>.|TRBJ1-1|TRBV5-1|.
CASSLERLFNTEAFF
TGCGCCAGCAGTTTGGAGCGGCTTTTCAACACTGAAGCTTTCTTT
>.|TRBJ2-3|TRBV7-2|TRBD1
CASSLDRAGRAQYF
TGTGCCAGCAGCCTAGACAGGGCCGGGCGGGCGCAGTATTTT
>.|TRBJ2-3|TRBV9|.
CASSVATDTQYF
TGTGCCAGCAGCGTAGCGACAGATACGCAGTATTTT
>.|TRBJ2-7|TRBV5-5|.
CASSSTYEQYF
TGTGCCAGCAGCTCTACTTACGAGCAGTACTTC
>.|TRBJ1-1|TRBV24-1|.
CATSGRATICRTFF
TGTGCCACCAGTGGAAGGGCAACTATCTGTCGAACTTTCTTT
>.|TRBJ1-2|TRBV2|.
CASSDRRGYTF
TGTGCCAGCAGTGACAGACGGGGCTACACCTTC
>.|TRBJ1-5|TRBV27|TRBD1
CASSRRDREGYSNQPQHF
TGTGCCAGCAGTCGCCGGGACAGGGAAGGATATAGCAATCAGCCCCAGCATTTT
>.|TRBJ2-3|TRBV3-1/TRBV3-2|.
CASSHGTRYTDTQYF
TGTGCCAGCAGCCACGGGACACGTTACACAGATACGCAGTATTTT
>.|TRBJ1-2|TRBV28|.
CASSLFGGGYGYTF
TGTGCCAGCAGTTTATTTGGGGGTGGTTATGGCTACACCTTC
>.|TRBJ2-5|TRBV27|TRBD2
CASIPRSGGTWGTQYF
TGTGCCAGCATTCCCCGCAGCGGGGGGACCTGGGGGACCCAGTACTTC
>.|TRBJ1-2|TRBV7-9|.
CASSFHRQTNYGYTF
TGTGCCAGCAGCTTCCACAGGCAGACTAACTATGGCTACACCTTC
>.|TRBJ2-1|TRBV5-6|TRBD1
CASSLGDSPYYNEQFF
TGTGCCAGCAGCTTGGGGGACAGCCCCTACTACAATGAGCAGTTCTTC
>.|TRBJ1-2|TRBV18|.
CASSPTGDPIYGYTF
TGTGCCAGCTCGCCGACAGGAGACCCCATCTATGGCTACACCTTC
>.|TRBJ1-4|TRBV5-1|.
CASSETGPVDEKLFF
TGCGCCAGCAGCGAAACAGGGCCGGTTGATGAAAAACTGTTTTTT
>.|TRBJ1-3|TRBV3-1/TRBV3-2|TRBD1
CASSRGQGLTGNTIYF
TGTGCCAGCAGCCGGGGACAGGGGCTGACTGGAAACACCATATATTTT
>.|TRBJ1-2|TRBV2|.
CASSPGTIMYGYTF
TGTGCCAGCAGCCCGGGGACTATCATGTATGGCTACACCTTC
>.|TRBJ2-1|TRBV9|.
CASSPGTDYNEQFF
TGTGCCAGCAGCCCCGGGACCGATTACAATGAGCAGTTCTTC
>.|TRBJ1-3|TRBV10-3|TRBD1
CAISPTGASGNTIYF
TGTGCCATCAGCCCCACAGGGGCCTCTGGAAACACCATATATTTT
>.|TRBJ1-1|TRBV5-1|.
CASSLGHTQGTEAFF
TGCGCCAGCAGCTTGGGCCACACCCAGGGGACTGAAGCTTTCTTT
>.|TRBJ1-3|TRBV11-2|.
CASSFQERNTIYF
TGTGCCAGCAGCTTTCAGGAACGAAACACCATATATTTT
>.|TRBJ2-5|TRBV18|.
CASSLTTATQETQYF
TGTGCCAGCTCCTTGACGACAGCAACCCAAGAGACCCAGTACTTC
>.|TRBJ1-2|TRBV9|.
CASSLDSRSNYGYTF
TGTGCCAGCAGCCTGGACAGCCGCTCTAACTATGGCTACACCTTC
>.|TRBJ2-5|TRBV5-1|TRBD2
CASSLERGGETQYF
TGCGCCAGCAGCTTGGAGCGGGGGGGAGAGACCCAGTACTTC
>.|TRBJ1-2|TRBV30|.
CAWSEGVSSYGYTF
TGTGCCTGGAGTGAGGGGGTTTCGAGCTATGGCTACACCTTC
>.|TRBJ2-2|TRBV6-5|TRBD1
CASGRDRVSTGELFF
TGTGCCAGCGGCCGGGACAGGGTGTCAACCGGGGAGCTGTTTTTT
>.|TRBJ2-7|TRBV19|TRBD1
CASSWGQGSYEQYF
TGTGCCAGTAGCTGGGGACAGGGGAGCTACGAGCAGTACTTC
>.|TRBJ2-1|TRBV7-9|.
CASSLGDGAYNEQFF
TGTGCCAGCAGCTTAGGGGACGGGGCCTACAATGAGCAGTTCTTC
>.|TRBJ1-1|TRBV6-5|TRBD1
CASSYSDRGGTEAFF
TGTGCCAGCAGTTACTCTGACAGGGGAGGTACTGAAGCTTTCTTT
>.|TRBJ1-2|TRBV10-3|.
CAISDWGGGPGYTF
TGTGCCATCAGTGATTGGGGCGGTGGACCGGGCTACACCTTC
>.|TRBJ2-1|TRBV5-6|.
CASTGFSYNEQFF
TGTGCCAGCACGGGGTTCTCCTACAATGAGCAGTTCTTC
>.|TRBJ2-7|TRBV5-4|.
CASSLVGAPPYEQYF
TGTGCCAGCAGCTTGGTCGGGGCTCCACCTTACGAGCAGTACTTC
>.|TRBJ1-3|TRBV28|.
CASSLGRFSGNTIYF
TGTGCCAGCAGTTTGGGGCGTTTCTCTGGAAACACCATATATTTT
>.|TRBJ1-2|TRBV27|TRBD1
CASSPGQGYGYTF
TGTGCCAGCAGTCCTGGACAGGGGTATGGCTACACCTTC